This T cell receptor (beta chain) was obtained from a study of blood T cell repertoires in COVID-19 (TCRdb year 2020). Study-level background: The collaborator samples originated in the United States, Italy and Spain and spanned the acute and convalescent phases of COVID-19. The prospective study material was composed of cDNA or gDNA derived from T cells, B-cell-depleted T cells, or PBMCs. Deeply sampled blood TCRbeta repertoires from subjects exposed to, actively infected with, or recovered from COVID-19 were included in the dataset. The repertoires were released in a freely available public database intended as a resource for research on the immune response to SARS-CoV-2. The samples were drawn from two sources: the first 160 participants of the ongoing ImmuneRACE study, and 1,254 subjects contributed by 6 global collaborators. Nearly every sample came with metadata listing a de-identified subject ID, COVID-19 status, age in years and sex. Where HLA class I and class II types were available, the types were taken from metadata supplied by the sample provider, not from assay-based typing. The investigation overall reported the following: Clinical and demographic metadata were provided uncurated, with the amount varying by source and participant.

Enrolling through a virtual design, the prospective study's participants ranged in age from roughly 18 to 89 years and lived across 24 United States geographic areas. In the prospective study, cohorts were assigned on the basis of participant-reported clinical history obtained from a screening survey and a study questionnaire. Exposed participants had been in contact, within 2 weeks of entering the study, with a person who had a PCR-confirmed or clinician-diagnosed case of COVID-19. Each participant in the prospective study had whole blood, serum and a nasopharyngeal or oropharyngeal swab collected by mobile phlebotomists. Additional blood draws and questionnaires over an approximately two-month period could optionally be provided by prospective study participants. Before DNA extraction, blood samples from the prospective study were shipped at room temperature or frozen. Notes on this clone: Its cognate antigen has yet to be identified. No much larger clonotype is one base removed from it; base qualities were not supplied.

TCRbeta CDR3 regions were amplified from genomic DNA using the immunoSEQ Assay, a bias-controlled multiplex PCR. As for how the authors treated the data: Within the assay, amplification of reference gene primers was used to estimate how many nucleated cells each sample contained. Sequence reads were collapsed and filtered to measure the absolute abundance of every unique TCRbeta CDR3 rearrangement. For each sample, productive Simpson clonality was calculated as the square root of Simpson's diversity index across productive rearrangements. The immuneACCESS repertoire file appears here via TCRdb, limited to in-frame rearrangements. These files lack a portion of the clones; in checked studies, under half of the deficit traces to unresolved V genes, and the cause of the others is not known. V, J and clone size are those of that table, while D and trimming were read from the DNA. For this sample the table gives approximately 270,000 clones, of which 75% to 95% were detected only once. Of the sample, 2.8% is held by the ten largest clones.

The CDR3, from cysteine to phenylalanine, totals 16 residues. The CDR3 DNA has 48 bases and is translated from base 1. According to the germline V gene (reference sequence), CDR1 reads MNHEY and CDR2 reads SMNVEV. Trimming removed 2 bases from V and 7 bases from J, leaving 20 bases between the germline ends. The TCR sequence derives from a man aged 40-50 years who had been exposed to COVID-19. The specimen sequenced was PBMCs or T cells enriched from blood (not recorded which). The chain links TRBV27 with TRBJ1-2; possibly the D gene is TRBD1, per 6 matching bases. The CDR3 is CASSLRRGGIQGGYTF. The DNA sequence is TGTGCCAGCAGTTTACGGAGGGGGGGGATTCAGGGTGGCTACACCTTC.